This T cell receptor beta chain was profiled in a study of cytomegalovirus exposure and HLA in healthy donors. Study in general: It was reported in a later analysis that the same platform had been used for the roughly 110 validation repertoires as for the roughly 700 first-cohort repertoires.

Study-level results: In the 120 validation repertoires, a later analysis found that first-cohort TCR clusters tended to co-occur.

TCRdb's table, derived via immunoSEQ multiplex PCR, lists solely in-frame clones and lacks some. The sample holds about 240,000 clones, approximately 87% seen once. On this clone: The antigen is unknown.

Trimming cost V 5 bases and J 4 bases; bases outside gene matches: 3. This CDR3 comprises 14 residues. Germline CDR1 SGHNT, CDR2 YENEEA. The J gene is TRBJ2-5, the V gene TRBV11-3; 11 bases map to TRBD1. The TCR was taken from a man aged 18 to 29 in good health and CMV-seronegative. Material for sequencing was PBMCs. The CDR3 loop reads CASSRGTGGETQYF. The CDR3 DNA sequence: TGTGCCAGCAGCCGAGGGACAGGGGGAGAGACCCAGTACTTC.